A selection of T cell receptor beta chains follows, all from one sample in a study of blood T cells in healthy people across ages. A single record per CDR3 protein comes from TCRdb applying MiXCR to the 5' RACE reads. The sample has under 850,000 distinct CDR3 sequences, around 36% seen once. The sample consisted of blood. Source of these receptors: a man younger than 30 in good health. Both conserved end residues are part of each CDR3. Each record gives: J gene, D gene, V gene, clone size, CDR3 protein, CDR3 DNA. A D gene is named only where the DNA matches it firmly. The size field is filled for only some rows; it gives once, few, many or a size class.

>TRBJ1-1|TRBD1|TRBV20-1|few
CSARNDRERRAFF
TGCAGTGCTAGAAATGACAGGGAGAGGCGGGCTTTCTTT
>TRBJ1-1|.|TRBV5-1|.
CAGGVGNTEAFF
TGCGCCGGCGGAGTAGGGAACACTGAAGCTTTCTTT
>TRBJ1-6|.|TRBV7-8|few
CASSLGAGDSPLHF
TGTGCCAGCAGCTTAGGAGCGGGGGATTCACCCCTCCACTTT
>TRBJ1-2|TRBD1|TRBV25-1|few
CASSEATGDYGYTF
TGTGCCAGCAGTGAGGCAACAGGGGACTATGGCTACACCTTC
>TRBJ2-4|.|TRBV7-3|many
CASSSTKGDIQYF
TGTGCCAGCAGCTCGACCAAAGGAGACATTCAGTACTTC
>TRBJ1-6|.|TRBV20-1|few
CSARDSDSSYNSPLHF
TGCAGTGCTAGAGATAGTGACAGCTCCTATAATTCACCCCTCCACTTT
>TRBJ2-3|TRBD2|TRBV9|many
CASSRALASGGTDTQYF
TGTGCCAGCAGCAGGGCCCTCGCTAGCGGAGGCACAGATACGCAGTATTTT
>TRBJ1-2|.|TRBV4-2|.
CASSQERREYGYTF
TGTGCCAGCAGCCAAGAGCGCAGGGAATATGGCTACACCTTC
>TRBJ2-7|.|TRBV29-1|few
CSVVREMYEQYF
TGCAGCGTTGTCAGGGAAATGTACGAGCAGTACTTC
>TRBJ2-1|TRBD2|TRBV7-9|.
CASSGTSLYEQFF
TGTGCCAGCAGTGGGACTAGTCTATATGAGCAGTTCTTC
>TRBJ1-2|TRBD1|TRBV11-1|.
CASSFSPSGGNYGYTF
TGTGCCAGCAGCTTTTCCCCCTCAGGGGGTAACTATGGCTACACCTTC
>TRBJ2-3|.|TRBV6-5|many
CASSFGLRDTQYF
TGTGCCAGCAGTTTCGGCCTGAGGGATACGCAGTATTTT
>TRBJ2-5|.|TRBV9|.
CASSVADSQTQYF
TGTGCCAGCAGCGTAGCAGACAGCCAGACCCAGTACTTC
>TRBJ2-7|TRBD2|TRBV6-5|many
CASSSATSGAHEQYF
TGTGCCAGCAGTTCTGCAACTAGCGGGGCTCACGAGCAGTACTTC
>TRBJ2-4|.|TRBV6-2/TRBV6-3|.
CASSLTGGPLAKNIQYF
TGTGCCAGCAGTTTAACGGGGGGCCCGTTAGCCAAAAACATTCAGTACTTC
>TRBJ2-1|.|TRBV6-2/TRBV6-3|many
CASRGHPEDEQFF
TGTGCCAGCAGGGGACACCCCGAAGATGAGCAGTTCTTC
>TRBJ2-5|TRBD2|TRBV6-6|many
CASSQGTSGGALGTQYF
TGTGCCAGCAGCCAAGGGACTAGCGGGGGGGCTTTGGGGACCCAGTACTTC
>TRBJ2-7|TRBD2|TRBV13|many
CASSLEGLAGDEQYF
TGTGCCAGCAGCTTAGAAGGACTAGCGGGGGACGAGCAGTACTTC
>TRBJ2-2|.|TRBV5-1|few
CASSLYQSTPGELFF
TGCGCCAGCAGCTTGTACCAGTCAACACCGGGGGAGCTGTTTTTT
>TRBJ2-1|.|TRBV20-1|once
CSAWPGAGNEQFF
TGCAGTGCTTGGCCCGGTGCGGGGAATGAGCAGTTCTTC
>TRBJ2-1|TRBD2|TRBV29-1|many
CSVGKTSGGNEQFF
TGCAGCGTTGGTAAGACTAGCGGGGGAAATGAGCAGTTCTTC
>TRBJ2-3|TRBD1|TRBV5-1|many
CASSLGGQRTDTQYF
TGCGCCAGCAGCTTGGGGGGACAGCGCACAGATACGCAGTATTTT
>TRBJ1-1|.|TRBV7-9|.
CASSTLTGHENTEAFF
TGTGCCAGCAGCACCTTGACAGGCCACGAGAACACTGAAGCTTTCTTT
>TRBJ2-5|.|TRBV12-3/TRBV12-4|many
CASSFKGETQYF
TGTGCCAGCAGTTTCAAAGGGGAGACCCAGTACTTC
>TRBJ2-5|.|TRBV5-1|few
CASSLDWGQGGETQYF
TGCGCCAGCAGCTTAGACTGGGGTCAGGGTGGAGAGACCCAGTACTTC
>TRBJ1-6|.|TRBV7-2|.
CASSLAGAQSPLHF
TGTGCCAGCAGCTTAGCAGGGGCCCAATCACCCCTCCACTTT
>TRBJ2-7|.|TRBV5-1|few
CASSVRTPPDGEQYF
TGCGCCAGCAGCGTCCGGACCCCTCCCGACGGCGAGCAGTACTTC